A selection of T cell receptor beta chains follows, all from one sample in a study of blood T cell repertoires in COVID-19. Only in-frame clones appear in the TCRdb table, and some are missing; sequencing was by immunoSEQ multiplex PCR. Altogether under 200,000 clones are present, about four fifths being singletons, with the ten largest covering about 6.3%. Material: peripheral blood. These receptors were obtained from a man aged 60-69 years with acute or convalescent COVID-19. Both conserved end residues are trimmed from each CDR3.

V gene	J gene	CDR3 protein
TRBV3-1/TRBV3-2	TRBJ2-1	ASSQEKAGQVYNEQF
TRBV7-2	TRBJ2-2	ASSLAGNTGELF
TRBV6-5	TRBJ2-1	ASSYFGGEAYNEQF
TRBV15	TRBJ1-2	ATSYDRYYGYT
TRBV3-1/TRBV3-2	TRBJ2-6	ASSPQGLAGGRQANVLT
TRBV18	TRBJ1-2	ASSRPGQGANYGYT
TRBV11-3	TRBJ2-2	ASSSRTAGELF
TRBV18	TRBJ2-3	ASSPPGGGLWDYTQY
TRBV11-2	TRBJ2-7	ASSIETAYEQY
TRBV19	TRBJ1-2	ASSIGGYWGYT
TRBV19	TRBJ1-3	ASSDLYVGSSGNTIY
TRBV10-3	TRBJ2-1	AISESIFSSRNEQF
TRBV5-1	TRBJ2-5	ASSGTSGRETQY
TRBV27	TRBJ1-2	ASSLSETGYGYT
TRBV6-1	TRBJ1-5	ASSEAGTTNQPQH
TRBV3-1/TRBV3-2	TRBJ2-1	ASSQKLAGGPIEPSYNEQF
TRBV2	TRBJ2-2	ASNFLGGGRNTGELF
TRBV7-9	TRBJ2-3	ASSPYLGLGPTDTQY
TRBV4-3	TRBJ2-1	ASSQRGFYNEQF
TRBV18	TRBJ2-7	ASSPPGQYEQY
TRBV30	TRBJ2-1	AWSAGEQF
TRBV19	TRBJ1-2	ASNRGDRYYGYT
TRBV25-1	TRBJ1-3	ASSTNRGWGNTIY
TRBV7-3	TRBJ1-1	ASSLTAGGNTEAF
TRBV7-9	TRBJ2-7	ASSREGFGYEQY
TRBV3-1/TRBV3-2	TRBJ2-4	ASSQENSDIQY
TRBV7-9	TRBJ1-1	ASSSGGAGGDGAEAF
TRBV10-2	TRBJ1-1	ASSESIQHTEAF
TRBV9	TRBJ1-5	ASSVGTGGMPQH
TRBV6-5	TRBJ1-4	ASRGDVEKLF
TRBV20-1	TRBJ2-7	SASGGRVYEQY
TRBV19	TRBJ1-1	ASSFLTRGARTEAF
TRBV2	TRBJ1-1	ASSDEVLTEAF
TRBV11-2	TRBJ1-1	ASSPWTGRTRTEAF
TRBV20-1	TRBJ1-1	SAGLEAF
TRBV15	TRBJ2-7	ATSRGGLEQY
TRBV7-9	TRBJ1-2	ASSPGVYGYT
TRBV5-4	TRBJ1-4	ASSSRTGEPEKLF
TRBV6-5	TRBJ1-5	ASSMDRINQPQH
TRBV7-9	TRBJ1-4	ASGLTGRNEKLF
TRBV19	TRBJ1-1	ASSIRDGYTEAF
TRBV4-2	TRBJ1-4	ASSLHEAQTNEKLF
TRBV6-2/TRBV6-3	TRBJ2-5	ASSYDYLQGAPETQY
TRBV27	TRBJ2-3	ASSLLGQGASDTQY
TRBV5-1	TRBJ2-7	ASSSSGTSGTEQY
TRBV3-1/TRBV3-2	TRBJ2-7	ASSQDGGGLASSYEQY
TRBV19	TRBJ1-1	ASSMGLTGTGYLDTEAF
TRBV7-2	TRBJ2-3	ASSPDWILGDTQY
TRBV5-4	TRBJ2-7	ASSLPLAGGPGEQY
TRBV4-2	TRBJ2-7	ASSQESTLPYEQY
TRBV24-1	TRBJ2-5	ATSSRGTQY
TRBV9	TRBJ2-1	ASSGSTSGRARWF